This TCR beta chain stems from a study of beta chain features in type 1 diabetes. This clone was detected once. Its antigen is undetermined. Reverse transcription of all isolated RNA meant that expressed TCRB transcripts were sequenced. Data came from immunoSEQ multiplex PCR; TCRdb stores just in-frame clones and leaves some out. The sample lists around 360,000 clones, roughly 12% seen once, with 0.0095% to 0.012% in the top ten. Findings and caveats of the study: Within each of all four CD4+ subsets, Type 1 diabetes patients had TCRB CDR3s that were moderately but significantly shorter.

This CDR3 region has 15 residues. Germline values: CDR1 SEHNR, CDR2 FQNEAQ (reference sequence). Trimming at V came to 3 bases and at J to 0 bases, leaving 2 bases not matched to a gene. The rearrangement joins TRBV7-9 to TRBJ2-5; 9 bases agree with TRBD1. Sequenced material: naive CD4+ T cells from blood. This clonotype was obtained from a woman aged 18-30 years with type 1 diabetes. CDR3: CASSFGQGYQETQYF. In DNA, the CDR3 is TGTGCCAGCAGCTTCGGACAGGGGTACCAAGAGACCCAGTACTTC.